This T cell receptor (beta chain) was sequenced in a study of blood T cell repertoires in COVID-19. Across the whole study: Whether acute or convalescent, the COVID-19 samples came from the United States, Italy and Spain. PBMCs, B-cell-depleted T cells, or T cells provided the cDNA or gDNA that made up the material.

The count of this clone is one. A read error may account for a junction end that differs from germline. Allocation to cohorts depended on clinical history reported by the participants. In the study's own analysis: From reference gene primer amplification, estimates of nucleated cell counts were derived. Data came from immunoSEQ multiplex PCR; TCRdb stores just in-frame clones and leaves some out. V and J calls and clone size are as listed in that table; D and trimming were resolved from the DNA. The table lists 390,000 or so clones, around 86% of them singletons, with about 4.8% in the top ten. The sample taken for sequencing was PBMCs or T cells enriched from blood (not recorded which). This sequence originates from a woman between 45 and 60 years old who had recovered from COVID-19.

CDR3 bases: TGTGCCAGCAGCCTAGACAGGGCTGGAAACACCATATATTTT. It is translated as CASSLDRAGNTIYF. The rearrangement joins TRBV11-2 to TRBJ1-3; 7 bases are a match to TRBD1. Germline loops: CDR1 SGHAT, CDR2 FQNNGV. The CDR3 totals 14 residues.